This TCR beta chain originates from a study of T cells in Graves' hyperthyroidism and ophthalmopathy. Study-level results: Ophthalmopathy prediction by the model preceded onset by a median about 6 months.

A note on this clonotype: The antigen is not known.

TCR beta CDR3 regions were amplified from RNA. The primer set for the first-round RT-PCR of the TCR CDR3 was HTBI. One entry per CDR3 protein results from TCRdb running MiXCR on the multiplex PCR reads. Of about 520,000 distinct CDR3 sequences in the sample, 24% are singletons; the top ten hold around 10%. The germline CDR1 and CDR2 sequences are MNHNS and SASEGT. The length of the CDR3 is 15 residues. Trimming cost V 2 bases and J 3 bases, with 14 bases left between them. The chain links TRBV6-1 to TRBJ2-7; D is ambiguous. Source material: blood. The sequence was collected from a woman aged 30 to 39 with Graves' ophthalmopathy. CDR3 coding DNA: TGTGCCAGCAGTGAAATCGGAGATAGCAGCTACGAGCAGTACTTC. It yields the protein CASSEIGDSSYEQYF.